This T cell receptor beta chain stems from a study of cytomegalovirus exposure and HLA in healthy donors (dated by TCRdb to 2015 to 2018). At the level of the whole study: In an earlier analysis of about 560 of the donors, roughly 300 Gb of sequence data and some 120 million unique TCR beta sequences from about 179 million T cells were reported. HLA typing included class I and class II loci at four-digit resolution. Typing coverage differed by locus: A, B, C, DRB1 and DQB1 were typed in roughly 620-640 donors, DQA1 in 500 to 550, DPA1 in 600 to 610, and DPB1 in 472. An earlier analysis of 587 of the donors used high-throughput TCR beta sequencing to judge whether each TCR beta V gene segment behaved as functional or pseudogenic. The study aimed to test whether cataloging public T cell receptors could reveal signatures of past pathogen exposure. A later genetic analysis took genome-wide SNP genotypes for about 55% of the 666 donors and used that subset as a discovery cohort. Alongside the repertoire data, information on donor age, sex, ethnicity and CMV serostatus was compiled. Roughly five DR-DQ haplotypes were treated as single units for association and clustering because of strong linkage in the cohort. The study used immunosequencing to profile the T cell repertoires of approximately 690 subjects and linked those repertoires to cytomegalovirus serostatus. Among a few hundred genotyped donors of the cohort, an average of approximately 240,000 unique TCR beta nucleotide sequences were sequenced per donor, 15% to 20% of them non-productive. To predict cytomegalovirus infection status, the study brought together high-throughput TCR immunosequencing, statistical association of individual TCRs with disease status, and machine learning. A later analysis re-analyzed previously published TCR beta repertoires from 650 to 800 donors and added high-resolution HLA genotyping to study TCR occurrence patterns. Roughly 290 gigabases of sequencing data and tens of millions of unique TCR sequences made up an early release that covered 500 to 650 HLA-typed donors. Along with the approximately 700-subject first cohort, a separate validation cohort of 120 different subjects was used. Every discovery cohort repertoire had been produced on one sequencing platform. Rather than drawing on any new phenotypic data, the later analysis identified candidate immune exposures from TCR beta sequences and the way those sequences occurred across donors. Of the approximately 400 genotyped donors, over 65% fell in the genetic ancestry cluster associated with self-reported Caucasian donors.

The study at large found these results: At a false discovery rate of 0.05, a later analysis linked some 17,000 TCR beta sequences to specific HLA alleles. Because counts were too low, seventeen rarely observed V segments, including chromosome 9 orphons, were left out of the earlier analysis of 587 of the donors. According to a later analysis, parvovirus B19, influenza, CMV and Epstein-Barr virus appeared linked to several top co-occurrence clusters. The study listed 150 to 200 TCR beta chains as associated with cytomegalovirus. A further reported finding was that TCR beta sequences accurately predicted the HLA-A and HLA-B alleles for most subjects in the first cohort. In a later analysis, TCR association rates were found to vary across HLA loci, with the most associated TCRs seen for DRB1 alleles and the fewest for HLA-C alleles. The presence/absence analyses assumed that sequencing depth was roughly uniform across donors, and that assumption may not be true. Correlated functional status among segregating V segments might be attributable to linkage disequilibrium, but an unknown experimental factor could not be ruled out. In a later analysis, most CMV-associated TCR beta chains were found to appear HLA-restricted, with HLA associations seemingly driven largely by CMV exposure. Most TCR sequences were seen in very few donors, while some public TCRs were found in many individuals. In a later analysis, HLA-associated TCR beta chains were found to be more clonally expanded and to have lower generation probabilities than equally common non-associated chains. The authors suggested that the approach could potentially be generalized to other disease states and immunological phenotypes. The only immune exposure information available for the cohort was CMV serostatus. According to a later genetic analysis, donors in an Asian-associated ancestry cluster had fewer N-insertions in productive TCRs than the roughly 670-donor mean. In a later genetic analysis, a missense DCLRE1C variant was associated with V-gene and J-gene trimming of TCR beta chains, and the association was replicated in an independent cohort. This cohort had only TCR beta chains sequenced, and the lack of alpha or paired-chain data limited which features could be detected. The classifier was reported to diagnose cytomegalovirus status with high specificity and sensitivity in both the original and validation cohorts. The sequencing pipeline was judged likely to have produced a cluster of highly shared sequence variants as a technical artifact. In vitro tests confirmed that three of the cytomegalovirus-associated TCR beta chains recognize cytomegalovirus antigens. An earlier analysis of roughly 570 of the donors showed that most TCR beta V segments appeared in productive rearrangements either about 90% or about 30% of the time, which broadly matched IMGT annotations. Because the 87-base-pair reads could not distinguish some IMGT-functional V segments, including TRBV6-2 and TRBV6-3, those segments were excluded. When HLA alleles, especially DR and DQ, strongly co-occurred, TCR associations were difficult to assign to individual alleles. Because some donors lacked HLA typing at each locus, the association tests relied only on the typed subset.

Library method: the immunoSEQ multiplex PCR assay. For the multiplex PCR, a mixture combining 60 forward primers for TCR Vbeta segments and 13 reverse primers for TCR Jbeta segments was used. The CDR3 region of rearranged TCR beta genes was amplified from genomic DNA by a multiplex PCR assay. Amplified TCR beta libraries were sequenced as 87-base-pair reads on the Illumina HiSeq System. Turning to the authors' computational methods: A later analysis tallied about 77 million unique TCR beta chains across the 660 or so repertoires, and approximately 12 million of those chains were shared by two or more donors. Raw reads were error-corrected and collapsed into unique sequences by a nearest-neighbor algorithm in which closely related sequences were merged to remove PCR and sequencing errors. CDR3 sequences were aligned to IMGT reference sequences to assign V, D and J gene segments. For a sequence to be retained, a match of at least six nucleotides to both a V gene segment and a J gene segment was required. A rearrangement counted as productive if the CDR3 had no stop codons and remained in frame with V and J, and every other rearrangement counted as non-productive. Following IMGT convention, CDR3 was defined as the stretch from the second conserved V-encoded cysteine up to the conserved J-encoded phenylalanine. Sequences without an unambiguous match to a single V gene segment were excluded from the earlier analysis of 450 to 650 of the donors. An earlier analysis of 587 of the donors called V segments functional above 56.7% productive rearrangements and segregating when the between-donor standard deviation exceeded 5%. A statistical classification framework was built for diagnosing cytomegalovirus status from the catalog of TCR beta chain sequences. V and J gene assignment, in a later analysis, came from comparing TCR nucleotide sequences with IMGT/GENE-DB human TR gene sequences. The TCRdist pipeline was used in a later analysis to assign CDR3 sequences and most-parsimonious VDJ recombination scenarios. In a later analysis, every TCR beta chain was defined by the combination of its CDR3 amino acid sequence and its V-gene family, and reads without a unique V-gene family were dropped. As a way to deal with suspected cross-contamination and a sequencing artifact, a later analysis dropped hundreds of nucleotide sequences that were highly shared and had low generation probability. A later analysis calculated a clonal expansion index for each public chain from normalized within-repertoire ranks of inferred template counts. Generation probabilities in a later analysis came from a VDJ recombination model fitted to out-of-frame rearrangements, and those results were checked against IGoR. Hypergeometric tests were used in a later analysis to score TCR-TCR, TCR-HLA and TCR-CMV co-occurrence, with a repertoire-size bias correction applied to the TCR pairs. False discovery rates were estimated in a later analysis by permuting HLA or CMV assignments 20 times. In a later analysis, co-occurring TCRs were grouped using DBSCAN, with TCRdist sequence similarity added in when clustering inside HLA-allele-positive subsets. Repertoires with fewer than 30,000 or more than 120,000 public chains, plus five repertoires with anomalous nucleotide sharing, were excluded from co-occurrence clustering. Held by TCRdb, this immuneACCESS table contains in-frame sequences only and omits some clones. Under half of the omission traces to an unresolved V gene where checked; the cause of the rest is unknown. That table furnishes V, J and clone size, whereas the DNA furnished D and trimming. Within this sample are roughly 180,000 clones, with more than 65% of them counted one time only. The top ten clones comprise 1.5% to 1.7% of the sample.

In regard to this clone: The clone's antigen remains unknown. No base quality values were provided; no much bigger clone lies one nucleotide off.

The CDR3 spans 15 residues, from the cysteine through the phenylalanine. Of the read, only the CDR3 DNA is kept; its 45 bases are in frame from base 1. V is cut by 5 bases and J by 5 bases, and the space between the germline ends is 18 bases. CDR1 and CDR2 are drawn from the germline V gene (reference sequence): WNHNN, SYGVQD. The cohort comprised around 690 healthy bone marrow donors. At the time of sampling, all cohort members were nominally healthy, though unrecorded immune exposures were likely present. The donor was CMV seropositive and belonged to the group of about 290 seropositive cohort members. Each donor provided a peripheral blood sample, and peripheral blood mononuclear cells were used for TCR beta sequencing. The Qiagen DNeasy Blood Extraction Kit was used to extract genomic DNA from the blood cell samples.

Specimen: PBMCs. The sequence derives from a girl aged 5-17 years in good health and CMV-seropositive. The chain is made from TRBV10-1 and TRBJ1-1; there is no confident call for the D gene. The CDR3 reads as follows: CASSPRVGRETEAFF. DNA sequence: TGCGCCAGCAGTCCACGGGTAGGTCGGGAGACTGAAGCTTTCTTT.